The 25 T cell receptor beta chains given below trace back to one sample, sequenced in a study of human T cells and chemical hapten exposure. TCRdb processed the RACE reads anew with MiXCR; each CDR3 protein has one entry. This sample has 95,000 to 150,000 distinct CDR3 sequences, with over 9% found just once. Time point noted: patch test 3, about 24 weeks after DPC sensitization. Stated treatment: therapeutic diphenylcyclopropenone sensitization with weekly scalp DPC. The sequencing here drew on whole blood, taken in connection with sensitization to the hapten diphenylcyclopropenone (DPC). The origin of the receptors is a woman aged 45 to 65 with alopecia areata. Some clones in this sample may be carry-over from other donors' samples.

This clonotype was observed a few times. The rearrangement uses TRBV20-1 and TRBJ2-7; D is unclear. This CDR3 is built from 19 residues. The germline V gene encodes CDR1 DFQATT and CDR2 SNEGSKA (reference sequence). Trimming took 0 bases from V and 2 from J, leaving 26 bases between them. The CDR3 loop reads CSARDRDGPGLGFAYEQYF. DNA of the CDR3: TGCAGTGCTAGAGATCGAGATGGGCCCGGGTTGGGGTTCGCCTACGAGCAGTACTTC.

In its sample, this clonotype was seen a few times. The CDR3 sequence is CASSLTPGQASYF. Written as DNA, the CDR3 is TGTGCCAGCAGCTTAACCCCCGGACAGGCGTCGTACTTC. The rearrangement links TRBV7-2 to TRBJ2-4; 7 nucleotides line up with TRBD1. The CDR3 extends over 13 amino acids. The ends lost 2 bases at V and 15 bases at J; junction bases unmatched: 10. Per germline, CDR1 SGHTA and CDR2 FQGNSA.

The V and J genes are TRBV29-1 and TRBJ2-7; 7 bases fit TRBD1. Germline loops: CDR1 SQVTM, CDR2 ANQGSEA. This CDR3 region has 12 residues. Here the CDR3 DNA reads TGCGCCGTATCTTTGCAGGGGGACGAGCAGTACTTC. It is translated as CAVSLQGDEQYF.

This clonotype has at least ten counts. The chain joins TRBV6-5 to TRBJ2-4, with 11 nucleotides matching TRBD2. The CDR3 has 14 amino acids. With 8 bases clipped from V and 3 bases from J, the junction kept 3 bases outside the gene matches. The germline V gene encodes CDR1 MNHEY and CDR2 SVGAGI. CDR3 sequence (DNA): TGTGCCAGCGGGACTAGCGGTTACAAAAACATTCAGTACTTC. This gives the protein CASGTSGYKNIQYF.

The CDR3 bases are TGTGCCAGCAGTTTGGGACAGACTTGGGAAAAACTGTTTTTT. Residues: CASSLGQTWEKLFF. The chain recombines TRBV12-3 or TRBV12-4 with TRBJ1-4; TRBD1 aligns across 7 bases. Germline trimming cut 3 bases from V and 8 bases from J; bases unmatched to any gene: 6. The CDR3 length is 14 residues.

The chain is built from TRBV6-5 and TRBJ2-3, with 7 bases identical to TRBD2. Germline V lookup: CDR1 MNHEY, CDR2 SVGAGI. The CDR3 extends over 16 amino acids. Trimming cost V 5 bases and J 6 bases; bases outside gene matches: 14. The chain's CDR3 is CASSGRAGSGSDTQYF. DNA for the CDR3: TGTGCCAGCAGTGGGAGAGCGGGGTCGGGGTCGGATACGCAGTATTTT.

The chain has TRBV12-3 or TRBV12-4 and TRBJ1-1; 10 positions match TRBD1. The J segment lost 1 base and the V segment lost 5 bases, leaving 4 bases of the junction unmatched. The CDR3 runs 15 residues. The CDR3 reads CASSPDRGQNTEAFF. DNA for the CDR3: TGTGCCAGCAGTCCAGACAGGGGGCAGAACACTGAAGCTTTCTTT.

This clonotype was counted a few times. The rearrangement uses TRBV6-5 and TRBJ1-4; D is possibly TRBD1 (5 bases). The CDR3 runs to 14 residues. CDR1 is MNHEY, CDR2 SVGAGI, per germline. Trimming stripped 8 bases from V and 5 bases from J, with 15 bases between. The chain's CDR3 is CASALRDPNEKLFF. The CDR3 DNA sequence: TGTGCCAGCGCCCTAAGGGACCCCAATGAAAAACTGTTTTTT.

This clonotype has only a few counts. V is TRBV12-3 or TRBV12-4 and J is TRBJ1-1, with unresolved D. This CDR3 is 13 amino acids long. With 7 bases removed from V and 1 base from J, the gap between germline ends came to 10 bases. CDR3 DNA sequence: TGTGCCAGCACTGGTGACGAGAACACTGAAGCTTTCTTT. It encodes CASTGDENTEAFF.

The J gene is TRBJ1-5, the V gene TRBV18, with TRBD1 matching 9 bases. Trimming took 5 bases from V and 4 from J; bases not matched to a gene: 3. The CDR3 totals 14 residues. Germline V gene sequence: CDR1 KGHSH, CDR2 LQKENI. The CDR3 DNA reads as TGTGCCAGCTCAGAGACAGGGGGGAATCAGCCCCAGCATTTT. It yields the protein CASSETGGNQPQHF.

This clonotype was detected a few times. V and J are TRBV21-1 and TRBJ2-1; TRBD2 is the table's D call, not checked against the DNA. TRBV21-1 is classified as a pseudogene. The CDR3 length is 18 residues. CDR3 in DNA: TGTGCCAGCAGCACAGGACTAGCGGGGGCAACAGACAAGGATGAGCAGTTCTTC. Amino acid sequence: CASSTGLAGATDKDEQFF.

The chain joins TRBV21-1 to TRBJ1-4. TRBV21-1 is tagged as a pseudogene. The CDR3 runs to 12 residues. Here the CDR3 reads CAGGARREKLFF. In DNA, the CDR3 is TGTGCCGGCGGGGCCCGGAGGGAAAAACTGTTTTTT.

This clonotype was recorded a few times. The chain links TRBV30 to TRBJ1-2; D remains ambiguous. The germline V gene has CDR1 GTSNPN and CDR2 SVGIG (reference sequence). The CDR3 totals 11 residues. Trimming stripped 4 bases from V and 6 bases from J, with 9 bases between. DNA for the CDR3: TGTGCCTGGACGGGAGGGAATGGCTACACCTTC. Translating gives CAWTGGNGYTF.

The V call is TRBV15, the J call TRBJ1-2; no reliable D call. CDR1 is LNHNV, CDR2 YYDKDF, per germline (reference sequence). The CDR3 sequence is 13 residues long. V was cut by 0 bases and J by 4 bases, with 6 bases left in between. The CDR3 DNA follows: TGTGCCACCAGCAGAGATCTCAGCTATGGCTACACCTTC. Translated: CATSRDLSYGYTF.

This clonotype was counted at least ten times. The chain couples TRBV7-8 to TRBJ2-7, with 7 bases identical to TRBD1. CDR1 SGHVS and CDR2 FQNEAQ come from the germline V gene. V lost 5 bases and J lost 0; bases outside the gene matches: 7. The CDR3 spans 15 residues. The CDR3 loop reads CASSPRTGSSYEQYF. The CDR3 DNA reads TGTGCCAGCAGCCCCCGGACAGGAAGCTCCTACGAGCAGTACTTC. Drawing the rest from reference TRBV7-8 and TRBJ2-7, the complete variable domain is GAGVSQSPRYKVAKRGQDVALRCDPISGHVSLFWYQQALGQGPEFLTYFQNEAQLDKSGLPSDRFFAERPEGSVSTLKIQRTQQEDSAVYLCASSPRTGSSYEQYFGPGTRLTVT.

This clonotype was counted ten times or more. V is TRBV6-5 and J is TRBJ2-7; perhaps TRBD1 as D (5 bases). From germline, CDR1 is MNHEY and CDR2 SVGAGI. The CDR3 spans 13 residues. V was clipped by 7 bases and J by 4 bases, with 14 bases between them. This CDR3 is CASTQGRHYEQYF. The DNA of the CDR3 is TGTGCCAGCACTCAGGGCAGACATTACGAGCAGTACTTC.

This clonotype was seen a handful of times. V is TRBV7-2 and J is TRBJ2-6; 10 bases line up with TRBD1. V gave up 6 bases and J gave up 4 bases; unmatched junction bases: 9. Germline V gives CDR1 SGHTA, CDR2 FQGNSA. The CDR3 is made up of 17 amino acids. The CDR3 spells CASRPGQGSRGANVLTF. The CDR3 DNA is TGTGCCAGCAGGCCGGGACAGGGGAGTAGGGGGGCCAACGTCCTGACTTTC.

The gene calls are TRBV12-3 or TRBV12-4 and TRBJ2-2, with 8 bases matching TRBD1. CDR3 size: 16 residues. With 4 bases clipped from V and 0 bases from J, the junction kept 4 bases outside the gene matches. This CDR3 reads CASSSHRGTNTGELFF. The CDR3 nucleotides read TGTGCCAGCAGTTCACACAGGGGGACGAACACCGGGGAGCTGTTTTTT.

V and J are TRBV18 and TRBJ2-7; 7 bases map to TRBD2. Trimming at V came to 0 bases and at J to 6 bases, leaving 5 bases not matched to a gene. This CDR3 has 14 amino acids. Germline V gene lookup returns CDR1 KGHSH and CDR2 LQKENI. CDR3: CASSPPVGGSEQYF. CDR3 sequence (DNA): TGTGCCAGCTCACCACCGGTCGGGGGGTCCGAGCAGTACTTC. The variable domain in full, completed from reference TRBV18 and TRBJ2-7, reads NAGVMQNPRHLVRRRGQEARLRCSPMKGHSHVYWYRQLPEEGLKFMVYLQKENIIDESGMPKERFSAEFPKEGPSILRIQQVVRGDSAAYFCASSPPVGGSEQYFGPGTRLTVT.

The sample holds a few counts of this clonotype. This chain links TRBV6-6 with TRBJ1-4; 8 bases are a match to TRBD1. Germline CDR1 MNHNY, CDR2 SVGAGI (reference sequence). V lost 6 bases, J lost 8 bases, and 8 bases stayed unmatched. This CDR3 has 14 residues. In DNA, the CDR3 is TGTGCCAGCAGATCCGGGACAGGTAGCGAAAAACTGTTTTTT. It codes for CASRSGTGSEKLFF.

Ten or more counts support this clonotype. J is TRBJ1-5 and V is TRBV5-6, with D possibly being TRBD1 (6 bases). The CDR3 totals 17 residues. Trimming removed 1 base at V and 0 bases at J, with 14 bases between. Germline lookup yields CDR1 SGHDT and CDR2 YYEEEE. The chain's CDR3 is CASSLWGAGYSNQPQHF. DNA for the CDR3: TGTGCCAGCAGCTTGTGGGGGGCCGGGTATAGCAATCAGCCCCAGCATTTT.

The V gene is TRBV10-3, the J gene TRBJ2-7; 8 positions agree with TRBD2. Germline loops: CDR1 ENHRY, CDR2 SYGVKD. The J segment lost 4 bases and the V segment lost 3 bases, leaving 5 bases of the junction unmatched. This CDR3 spans 14 amino acids. The CDR3 DNA sequence: TGTGCCATCAGTGACGGGACTAGAGGGTACGAGCAGTACTTC. Translating gives CAISDGTRGYEQYF.

This chain links TRBV6-4 with TRBJ2-3, with no clear D. Germline assignment: CDR1 MRHNA and CDR2 SNTAGT. The CDR3 loop spans 15 amino acids. The ends were cut back, 6 bases at V and 0 bases at J, with 13 bases in the middle. CDR3 loop: CASRSSGSSTDTQYF. The CDR3 bases are TGTGCCAGCAGATCCTCTGGGTCAAGCACAGATACGCAGTATTTT.

The sample holds many counts of this clonotype. The CDR3 is CASSISPRREQYF. CDR3 coding DNA: TGTGCCAGTAGTATCTCGCCCCGTCGTGAGCAGTACTTC. The J gene is TRBJ2-7, the V gene TRBV19; no reliable D call. V was cut by 3 bases and J by 7 bases, with 13 bases left in between. The CDR3 has 13 amino acids. The germline V gene encodes CDR1 LNHDA and CDR2 SQIVND (reference sequence).

This clonotype came up a few times. The V call is TRBV9, the J call TRBJ2-7; 8 positions match TRBD1. V shed 0 bases and J 7 bases; nucleotides not matched to a gene: 9. Germline V lookup: CDR1 SGDLS, CDR2 YYNGEE. This CDR3 is 15 amino acids long. CDR3 loop: CASSVESQGAREQYF. DNA for the CDR3: TGTGCCAGCAGCGTAGAAAGCCAGGGGGCGAGGGAGCAGTACTTC.